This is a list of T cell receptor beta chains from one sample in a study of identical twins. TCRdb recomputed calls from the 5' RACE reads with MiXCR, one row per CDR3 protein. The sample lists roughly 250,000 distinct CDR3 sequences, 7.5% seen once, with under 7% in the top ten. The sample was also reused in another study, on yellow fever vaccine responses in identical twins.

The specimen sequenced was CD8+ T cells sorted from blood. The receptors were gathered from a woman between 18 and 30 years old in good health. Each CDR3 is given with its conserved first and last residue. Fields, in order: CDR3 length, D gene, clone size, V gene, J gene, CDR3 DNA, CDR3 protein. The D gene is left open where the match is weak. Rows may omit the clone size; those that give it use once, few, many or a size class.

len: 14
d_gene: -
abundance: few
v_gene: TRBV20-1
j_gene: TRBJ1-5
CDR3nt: TGCAGTGCTAGAGATCTGGGGTCTAACCAGCCCCAGCATTTT
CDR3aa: CSARDLGSNQPQHF

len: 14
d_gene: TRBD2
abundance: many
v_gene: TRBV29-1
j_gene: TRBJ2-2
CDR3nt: TGCAGCGTTCCACTAGCGGGGGTCGGCGGGGAGCTGTTTTTT
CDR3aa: CSVPLAGVGGELFF

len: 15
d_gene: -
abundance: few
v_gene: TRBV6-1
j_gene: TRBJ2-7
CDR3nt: TGTGCCAGCCAGGAGGCCGGGACGGTTCTCTACGAGCAGTACTTC
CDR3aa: CASQEAGTVLYEQYF

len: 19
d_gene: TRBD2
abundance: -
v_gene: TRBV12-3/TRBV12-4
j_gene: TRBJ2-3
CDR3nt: TGTGCCATCAGTCCCGGCGAGGTATGGGGGAGGGAAAGCACAGATACGCAGTATTTT
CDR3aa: CAISPGEVWGRESTDTQYF

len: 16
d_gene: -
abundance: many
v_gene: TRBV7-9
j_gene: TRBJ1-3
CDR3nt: TGTGCCAGCAGCTTCTTATGGACGGACTCTGGAAACACCATATATTTT
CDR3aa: CASSFLWTDSGNTIYF

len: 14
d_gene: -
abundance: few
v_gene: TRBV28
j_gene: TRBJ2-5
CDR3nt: TGTGCCAGCATCCGGGGGCCCGACTTGGAGACCCAGTACTTC
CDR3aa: CASIRGPDLETQYF

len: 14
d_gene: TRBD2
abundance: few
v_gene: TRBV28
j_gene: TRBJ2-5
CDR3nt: TGTGCCAGCAGATCACTAGCGGGTTGGGAGACCCAGTACTTC
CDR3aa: CASRSLAGWETQYF

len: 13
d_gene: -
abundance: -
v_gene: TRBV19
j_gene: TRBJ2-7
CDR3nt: TGTGCCAGTAGTATGGGTCTAGGAAGAGAGCAGTACTTC
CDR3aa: CASSMGLGREQYF

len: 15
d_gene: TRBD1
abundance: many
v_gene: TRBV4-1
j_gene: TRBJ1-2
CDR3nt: TGCGCCAGCAGCCAAGAAGAGCCCGGGACAGCTGGCTACACCTTC
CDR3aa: CASSQEEPGTAGYTF

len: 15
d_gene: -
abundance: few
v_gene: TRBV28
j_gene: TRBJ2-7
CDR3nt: TGTGCCAGCAGTTTATCGGCAGCTGAGCTCTACGAGCAGTACTTC
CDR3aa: CASSLSAAELYEQYF

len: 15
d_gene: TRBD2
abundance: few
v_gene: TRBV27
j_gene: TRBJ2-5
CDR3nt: TGTGCCAGCAGTTCCACCGGGACTAGCGTAAAGACCCAGTACTTC
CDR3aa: CASSSTGTSVKTQYF

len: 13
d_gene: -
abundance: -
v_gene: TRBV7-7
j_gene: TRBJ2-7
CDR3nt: TGTGCCAGCAGCTTTCTAGCAGGGGACGAGCAGTACTTC
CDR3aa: CASSFLAGDEQYF

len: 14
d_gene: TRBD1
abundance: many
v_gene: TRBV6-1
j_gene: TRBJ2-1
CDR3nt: TGTGCCAGCAGTCCAACAGGGGTTAGGAATGAGCAGTTCTTC
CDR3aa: CASSPTGVRNEQFF

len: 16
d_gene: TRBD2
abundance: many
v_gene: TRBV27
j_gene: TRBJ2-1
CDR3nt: TGTGCCAGCAGTTTATCGGCGGGAGAATCGTACAATGAGCAGTTCTTC
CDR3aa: CASSLSAGESYNEQFF

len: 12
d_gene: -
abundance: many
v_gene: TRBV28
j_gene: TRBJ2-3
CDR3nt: TGTGCCACGGACGGGCAGGCAGATACGCAGTATTTT
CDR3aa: CATDGQADTQYF

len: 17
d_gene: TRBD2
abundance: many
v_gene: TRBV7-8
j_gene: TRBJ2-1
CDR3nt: TGTGCCAGCAGCACATCCCCCCCTACTAGCGCTTACAATGAGCAGTTCTTC
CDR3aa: CASSTSPPTSAYNEQFF

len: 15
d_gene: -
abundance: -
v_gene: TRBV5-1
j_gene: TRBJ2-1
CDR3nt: TGCGCCAGCAGCTTGTCCATCGGGGAGAGGAATGAGCAGTTCTTC
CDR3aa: CASSLSIGERNEQFF

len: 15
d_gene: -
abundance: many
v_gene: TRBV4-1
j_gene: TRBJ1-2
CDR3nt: TGCGCCAGCAGCCCAGCTTTGGGATCCTCATATGGCTACACCTTC
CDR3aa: CASSPALGSSYGYTF

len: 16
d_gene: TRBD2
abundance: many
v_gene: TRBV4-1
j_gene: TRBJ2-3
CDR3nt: TGCGCCAGCAGCCACCAAGCGGGGGGGTACACAGATACGCAGTATTTT
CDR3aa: CASSHQAGGYTDTQYF

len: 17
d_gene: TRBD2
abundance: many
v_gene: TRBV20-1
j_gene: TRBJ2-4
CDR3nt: TGCAGTGCTAGAACAGACTCAGCGGGAGTTGCCAAAAACATTCAGTACTTC
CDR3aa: CSARTDSAGVAKNIQYF

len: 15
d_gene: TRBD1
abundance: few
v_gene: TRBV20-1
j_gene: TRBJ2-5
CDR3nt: TGCAGTGCTAGAGACGGGGACAGGGGGGGAGAGACCCAGTACTTC
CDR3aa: CSARDGDRGGETQYF

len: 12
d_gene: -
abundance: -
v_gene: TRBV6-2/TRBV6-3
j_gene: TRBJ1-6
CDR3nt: TGTGCCAGCAACGGACGTCAGTCACCCCTCCACTTT
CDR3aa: CASNGRQSPLHF

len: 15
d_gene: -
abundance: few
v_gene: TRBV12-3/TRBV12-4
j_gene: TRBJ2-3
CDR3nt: TGTGCCAGCAGTCCCGGGGGACAGTCGGTGGATACGCAGTATTTT
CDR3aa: CASSPGGQSVDTQYF

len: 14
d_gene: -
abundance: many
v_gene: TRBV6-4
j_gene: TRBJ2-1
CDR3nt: TGTGCCAGCAGTGAGGGGAGCGGTAGCAATGAGCAGTTCTTC
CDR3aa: CASSEGSGSNEQFF

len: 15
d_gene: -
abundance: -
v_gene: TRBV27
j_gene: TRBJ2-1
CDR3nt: TGTGCCAGCAGCGAAAACAGGAGGTCCCACAATGAGCAGTTCTTC
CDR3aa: CASSENRRSHNEQFF